This T cell receptor beta chain appears in the sequencing data of a study of control samples from healthy donors and cancer patients. This clone was counted a few times. The method was immunoSEQ multiplex PCR; TCRdb's version includes in-frame clones alone and lacks a portion of them. The sample has almost 90,000 clones; about 89% are singletons. The CDR3 runs to 13 residues. Per germline, CDR1 MNHEY and CDR2 SMNVEV (reference sequence). V gave up 6 bases and J gave up 0 bases, with 6 bases separating them. The chain carries TRBV27 and TRBJ2-1, with no clear D. Sequenced sample: blood. This clonotype originated in a young man in good health. CDR3 bases: TGTGCCAGCAGCCCATACTCCTACAATGAGCAGTTCTTC. Protein: CASSPYSYNEQFF.